These T cell receptor beta chains were read from a single sample in a study of CD8 T cells in ankylosing spondylitis. TCRdb independently ran MiXCR on the 5' RACE reads; one entry per CDR3 protein. This sample has approximately 540,000 distinct CDR3 sequences, with about 13% found just once. Sequenced input: blood, either unsorted or a sorted T cell fraction (not recorded which). All receptors come from a male donor with ankylosing spondylitis. Each CDR3 is given with its conserved first and last residue. The D gene is left open where the match is weak. A row's size may be missing; if present it is once, few, many or a size class.

size	J	D	V	CDR3	DNA
many	TRBJ2-7	TRBD1	TRBV5-1	CASSLTGTGGLSYEQYF	TGCGCCAGCAGCTTGACCGGGACAGGGGGCCTATCCTACGAGCAGTACTTC
few	TRBJ1-5	TRBD1	TRBV12-3/TRBV12-4	CASRQGTGIQPQHF	TGTGCCAGCAGACAAGGGACAGGGATTCAGCCCCAGCATTTT
NA	TRBJ1-1	NA	TRBV5-1	CASSLALGAANTEAFF	TGCGCCAGCAGCTTGGCTTTGGGGGCCGCGAACACTGAAGCTTTCTTT
few	TRBJ1-2	NA	TRBV5-5	CASTGPNYGYTF	TGTGCCAGCACGGGCCCTAACTATGGCTACACCTTC
few	TRBJ1-3	NA	TRBV12-3/TRBV12-4	CASSKDRIQSGNTIYF	TGTGCCAGCAGTAAAGACAGAATTCAATCTGGAAACACCATATATTTT
NA	TRBJ2-1	TRBD2	TRBV2	CASRAGTSGRAREQFF	TGTGCCAGCAGGGCCGGGACTAGCGGGAGGGCCCGAGAGCAGTTCTTC
NA	TRBJ1-1	NA	TRBV4-1	CASSQEGSGSLEAFF	TGCGCCAGCAGCCAGGAGGGGTCGGGGAGCCTTGAAGCTTTCTTT
few	TRBJ2-1	TRBD2	TRBV10-3	CAISDLSGSSYNEQFF	TGTGCCATCAGTGATCTGAGCGGGAGCTCCTACAATGAGCAGTTCTTC
NA	TRBJ1-3	NA	TRBV28	CASTPPFQETTGNTIYF	TGTGCCAGCACCCCGCCCTTTCAAGAGACGACTGGAAACACCATATATTTT
NA	TRBJ1-2	TRBD1	TRBV20-1	CSARGSDRALNYGYTF	TGCAGTGCTAGAGGGTCAGACAGGGCCTTGAACTATGGCTACACCTTC
few	TRBJ2-7	NA	TRBV25-1	CASTKGWGSYEQYF	TGTGCCAGCACTAAAGGGTGGGGTTCCTACGAGCAGTACTTC
few	TRBJ1-4	NA	TRBV15	CATSRDRTVEKLFF	TGTGCCACCAGCAGAGATAGGACGGTTGAAAAACTGTTTTTT
many	TRBJ2-7	NA	TRBV29-1	CSVTWQGDSYEQYF	TGCAGCGTCACGTGGCAGGGAGACTCCTACGAGCAGTACTTC
many	TRBJ2-2	NA	TRBV10-2	CASSEQPTGELFF	TGCGCCAGCAGTGAGCAGCCGACCGGGGAGCTGTTTTTT
NA	TRBJ2-1	TRBD2	TRBV20-1	CSAPGTSGRAEQFF	TGCAGTGCTCCCGGGACTAGCGGGAGAGCTGAGCAGTTCTTC
NA	TRBJ2-3	NA	TRBV20-1	CSARDTGWADTQYF	TGCAGTGCTAGAGATACGGGGTGGGCAGATACGCAGTATTTT
few	TRBJ2-7	TRBD2	TRBV7-2	CASSSLRLAGISYEQYF	TGTGCCAGCAGCTCCCTTCGACTAGCGGGAATTTCCTACGAGCAGTACTTC
NA	TRBJ1-1	NA	TRBV12-3/TRBV12-4	CASIVPGAQAFF	TGTGCCAGCATCGTGCCGGGGGCGCAAGCTTTCTTT
few	TRBJ2-3	TRBD1	TRBV29-1	CSGGQSTDTQYF	TGCAGCGGGGGACAGAGCACAGATACGCAGTATTTT
few	TRBJ2-7	NA	TRBV10-3	CAITTRENSYEQYF	TGTGCCATCACTACTAGAGAGAACTCCTACGAGCAGTACTTC
NA	TRBJ1-2	NA	TRBV20-1	CSAVDSTTGGYTF	TGCAGTGCCGTGGACAGTACCACGGGAGGCTACACCTTC
many	TRBJ2-1	TRBD2	TRBV12-3/TRBV12-4	CASSLTAGGVYNEQFF	TGTGCCAGCAGCTTAACAGCGGGAGGGGTCTACAATGAGCAGTTCTTC
many	TRBJ2-7	TRBD1	TRBV5-1	CASSKGQGEEQYF	TGCGCCAGCAGTAAAGGACAGGGCGAAGAGCAGTACTTC
many	TRBJ2-1	NA	TRBV29-1	CSVTRGAVDNEQFF	TGCAGCGTTACCCGGGGGGCGGTCGACAATGAGCAGTTCTTC
few	TRBJ2-1	NA	TRBV10-1	CASSILAESSYNEQFF	TGCGCCAGCAGTATCCTTGCGGAGAGCTCCTACAATGAGCAGTTCTTC
few	TRBJ1-1	NA	TRBV25-1	CASSEPGRAEAFF	TGTGCCAGCAGTGAACCGGGGAGGGCTGAAGCTTTCTTT
many	TRBJ2-1	TRBD2	TRBV6-1	CASSESSGSYNEQFF	TGTGCCAGCAGTGAAAGTAGCGGGAGTTACAATGAGCAGTTCTTC
few	TRBJ2-5	TRBD2	TRBV5-1	CASIPGTSGIPAGETQYF	TGCGCCAGCATCCCGGGGACTAGCGGGATCCCGGCGGGAGAGACCCAGTACTTC
many	TRBJ2-5	TRBD2	TRBV28	CASSRSATSGRGGQETQYF	TGTGCCAGCAGCCGGTCCGCGACTAGCGGGAGAGGCGGTCAAGAGACCCAGTACTTC
few	TRBJ2-5	NA	TRBV2	CASRLKQQETQYF	TGTGCCAGCAGATTAAAACAACAAGAGACCCAGTACTTC
few	TRBJ2-1	TRBD2	TRBV11-3	CASSPPTSGGLEQFF	TGTGCCAGCAGCCCACCAACTAGCGGCGGCTTAGAGCAGTTCTTC
NA	TRBJ1-2	NA	TRBV7-8	CASSLGQAGYGYTF	TGTGCCAGCAGCTTAGGGCAGGCTGGCTATGGCTACACCTTC
NA	TRBJ1-4	NA	TRBV20-1	CSARDFRTDPTNEKLFF	TGCAGTGCTAGAGATTTTAGGACAGACCCAACTAATGAAAAACTGTTTTTT
few	TRBJ1-1	NA	TRBV12-3/TRBV12-4	CASSPSGGGWNTEAFF	TGTGCCAGCAGTCCTAGCGGGGGGGGCTGGAACACTGAAGCTTTCTTT
many	TRBJ2-1	NA	TRBV29-1	CSVEVQVRNEQFF	TGCAGCGTTGAAGTACAGGTCCGAAACGAGCAGTTCTTC
few	TRBJ2-3	NA	TRBV19	CASRRDRYGDTQYF	TGTGCCAGTAGGCGGGATCGTTATGGAGATACGCAGTATTTT
NA	TRBJ2-1	NA	TRBV20-1	CSARASNGNEQFF	TGCAGTGCTAGAGCTAGCAATGGCAATGAGCAGTTCTTC
NA	TRBJ2-5	NA	TRBV6-6	CASGTQETQYF	TGTGCCAGCGGGACCCAAGAGACCCAGTACTTC
NA	TRBJ2-7	TRBD2	TRBV11-2	CASSLSPSGSYLSYEQYF	TGTGCCAGCAGCTTATCTCCTAGCGGAAGCTACCTATCCTACGAGCAGTACTTC
few	TRBJ2-7	NA	TRBV29-1	CSGVGGDSYEQYF	TGCAGCGGTGTGGGGGGAGACTCCTACGAGCAGTACTTC
NA	TRBJ2-5	NA	TRBV5-1	CASSPGLQPPETQYF	TGCGCCAGCAGCCCCGGACTACAGCCCCCAGAGACCCAGTACTTC
NA	TRBJ2-3	NA	TRBV20-1	CSATTDTRYF	TGCAGTGCAACCACGGATACGCGGTATTTT
once	TRBJ2-5	NA	TRBV27	CASSPGSGRSETQYF	TGTGCCAGCAGTCCCGGTTCGGGGAGATCGGAGACCCAGTACTTC
few	TRBJ2-1	NA	TRBV20-1	CSALRADEQFF	TGCAGTGCCCTCAGGGCCGATGAGCAGTTCTTC
NA	TRBJ2-1	TRBD2	TRBV29-1	CSVNTGSGLAAGEQFF	TGCAGCGTTAACACAGGGAGTGGACTAGCGGCGGGGGAGCAGTTCTTC
many	TRBJ1-1	NA	TRBV7-9	CASSSRGNMNTEAFF	TGTGCCAGCAGCTCGAGGGGCAACATGAACACTGAAGCTTTCTTT